The clone carrying this T cell receptor (beta chain) was counted only a few times. What it binds is unknown. Every donor provided around 10 milliliters of peripheral blood. V was shortened by 0 bases and J by 0 bases, with 11 bases between the two germline ends. The germline CDR1 and CDR2 sequences are SGHTA and FQGNSA. The CDR3 loop spans 16 amino acids. A sample-barcoded 5' primer and a J-beta primer mix were used in a second PCR of about 7 to 12 cycles. Each CDR3 protein is one row after TCRdb ran MiXCR on the 5' RACE reads. The sample shows hundreds of thousands of distinct CDR3 sequences, 27% of them seen only once. These data are taken from a study of blood T cells in healthy people across ages. Study observations and caveats: With unsorted PBMCs, a conclusive comparison of naive versus antigen-experienced cells was not possible. More naive CD4+ cells and higher diversity marked long-lived donors relative to aged donors.

This sequence was found in a woman aged 70 to 79 in good health. The rearrangement joins TRBV7-2 to TRBJ1-1; perhaps TRBD1 as D (5 bases). The sequencing input was blood. CDR3 sequence (DNA): TGTGCCAGCAGCTTAGCGACGACAGCTGTGAACACTGAAGCTTTCTTT. This translates into CASSLATTAVNTEAFF.